This TCR beta chain comes out of a study of shared clonotypes between healthy human individuals. Sequencing was performed with immunoSEQ multiplex PCR; in TCRdb, only in-frame clones are kept and a portion is missing. Altogether millions of clones are present, 85% to 95% being singletons, with the ten largest covering more than 0.1%. CD45RA+ naive and CD45RA-negative memory subsets were separated from CD4+ cells. Sequences were obtained from naive CD4+ T cells sorted from blood. Subset here: CD45RA+ positively selected. This TCR derives from a man between 18 and 29 years old in good health.

The CDR3 coding sequence is TGCGCCAGCACCCCGACAGGGGGCGGGACCGGGGAGCTGTTTTTT. It specifies CASTPTGGGTGELFF. The chain recombines TRBV10-2 with TRBJ2-2; 10 bases map to TRBD1. V was clipped by 7 bases and J by 5 bases; unmatched bases: 7. Germline CDR1 WSHSY, CDR2 SAAADI. CDR3 length equals 15 residues.